This T cell receptor beta chain was captured in a study of blood T cells in healthy people across ages. As for the study in general: Using template switching, researchers captured about one barcoded beta molecule for each two T cells. Study-level points and caveats: Versus aged donors, long-lived donors had higher diversity and more naive CD4+ cells. A strong correlation between TCR beta diversity and naive T cell percentage was seen.

About this clonotype: What it recognizes is unknown.

Trimming took off 0 bases at V and 0 bases at J, with 9 bases between the two ends. Germline-derived CDR1 and CDR2 are SGHRS and YFSETQ. CDR3 size: 16 residues. Through a sample-barcoded 5' primer and a J-beta primer mix, a second PCR was run for roughly 7 to 11 cycles. A template-switch adaptor that had 12 random nucleotides put a tag on each cDNA molecule. TCRdb passed the 5' RACE reads through MiXCR, listing each CDR3 protein once. The table has hundreds of thousands of distinct CDR3 sequences, around 49% seen once. The source material was blood. This chain connects TRBV5-1 to TRBJ2-2; D remains ambiguous. The receptor comes from a woman aged 60-70 years in good health. This chain's CDR3 is CASSLAFSANTGELFF. CDR3 bases: TGCGCCAGCAGCTTGGCCTTCAGCGCGAACACCGGGGAGCTGTTTTTT. The full variable domain, rest sourced from reference TRBV5-1 and TRBJ2-2, is KAGVTQTPRYLIKTRGQQVTLSCSPISGHRSVSWYQQTPGQGLQFLFEYFSETQRNKGNFPGRFSGRQFSNSRSEMNVSTLELGDSALYLCASSLAFSANTGELFFGEGSRLTVL.